This T cell receptor (beta chain) originates from a study of cytomegalovirus exposure and HLA in healthy donors. General observations from the study: The investigators catalogued 150 or so TCR beta chains as cytomegalovirus-associated.

The study ran its PCR with 60 Vbeta and 13 Jbeta primers. The table came from immunoSEQ multiplex PCR; TCRdb's copy has only in-frame clones and leaves some out. The sample contains some 130,000 clones, 66% of which appear only once. V was cut by 6 bases and J by 3 bases, with 11 bases left in between. Germline V gives CDR1 SNHLY, CDR2 FYNNEI. The length of the CDR3 is 14 residues. Regarding this clone: Its antigen remains unknown.

This chain links TRBV2 with TRBJ2-2; D is possibly TRBD2 (5 bases). The TCR originated in a human donor in good health. Sequencing input: PBMCs. The CDR3 DNA reads as TGTGCCAGCAGGGTTAGCGACGACACCGGGGAGCTGTTTTTT. Translated: CASRVSDDTGELFF.